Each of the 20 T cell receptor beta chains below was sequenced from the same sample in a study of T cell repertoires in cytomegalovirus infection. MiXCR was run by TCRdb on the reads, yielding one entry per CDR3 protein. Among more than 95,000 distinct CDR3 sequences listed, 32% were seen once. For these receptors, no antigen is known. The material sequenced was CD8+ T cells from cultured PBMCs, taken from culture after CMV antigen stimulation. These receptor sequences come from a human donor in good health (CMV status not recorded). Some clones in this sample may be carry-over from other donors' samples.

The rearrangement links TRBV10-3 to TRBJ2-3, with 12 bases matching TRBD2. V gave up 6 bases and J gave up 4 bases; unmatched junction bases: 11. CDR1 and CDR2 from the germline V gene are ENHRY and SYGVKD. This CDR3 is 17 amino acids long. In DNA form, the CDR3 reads TGTGCCATCAGATTAAACCCTAGCGGGGGGGGCGCAGATACGCAGTATTTT. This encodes CAIRLNPSGGGADTQYF.

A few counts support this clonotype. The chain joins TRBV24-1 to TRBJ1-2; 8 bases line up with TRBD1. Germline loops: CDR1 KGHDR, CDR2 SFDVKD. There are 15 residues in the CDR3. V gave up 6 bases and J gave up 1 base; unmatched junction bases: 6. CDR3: CATSHPGQGNYGYTF. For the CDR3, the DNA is TGTGCCACCAGTCATCCCGGACAGGGTAACTATGGCTACACCTTC.

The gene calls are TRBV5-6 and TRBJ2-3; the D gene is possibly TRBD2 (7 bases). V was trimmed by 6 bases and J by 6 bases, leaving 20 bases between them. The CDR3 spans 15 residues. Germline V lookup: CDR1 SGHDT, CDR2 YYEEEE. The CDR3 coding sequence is TGTGCCAGCACCCCCTGGGGGGGGGGCGGGGATACGCAGTATTTT. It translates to CASTPWGGGGDTQYF. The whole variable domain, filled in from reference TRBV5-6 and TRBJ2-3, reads DAGVTQSPTHLIKTRGQQVTLRCSPKSGHDTVSWYQQALGQGPQFIFQYYEEEERQRGNFPDRFSGHQFPNYSSELNVNALLLGDSALYLCASTPWGGGGDTQYFGPGTRLTVL.

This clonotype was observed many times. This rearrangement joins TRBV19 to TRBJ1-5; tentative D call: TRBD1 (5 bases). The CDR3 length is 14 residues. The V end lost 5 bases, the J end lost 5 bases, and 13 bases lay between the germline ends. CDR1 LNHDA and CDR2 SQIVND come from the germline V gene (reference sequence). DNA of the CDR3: TGTGCCAGTAGTCCGCGACAGCGCCATCAGCCCCAGCATTTT. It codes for CASSPRQRHQPQHF.

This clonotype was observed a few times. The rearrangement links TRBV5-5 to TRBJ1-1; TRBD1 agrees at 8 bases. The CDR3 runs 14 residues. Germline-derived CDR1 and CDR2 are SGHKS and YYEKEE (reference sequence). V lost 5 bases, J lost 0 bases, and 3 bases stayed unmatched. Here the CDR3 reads CASSRQGLNTEAFF. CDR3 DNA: TGTGCCAGCAGTAGACAGGGGCTGAACACTGAAGCTTTCTTT. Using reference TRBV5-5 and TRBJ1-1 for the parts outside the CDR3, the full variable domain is DAGVTQSPTHLIKTRGQQVTLRCSPISGHKSVSWYQQVLGQGPQFIFQYYEKEERGRGNFPDRFSARQFPNYSSELNVNALLLGDSALYLCASSRQGLNTEAFFGQGTRLTVV.

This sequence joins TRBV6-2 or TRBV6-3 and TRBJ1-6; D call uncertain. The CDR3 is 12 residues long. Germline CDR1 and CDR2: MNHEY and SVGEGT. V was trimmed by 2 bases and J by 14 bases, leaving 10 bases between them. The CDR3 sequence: CASSYEGLTLHF. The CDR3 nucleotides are TGTGCCAGCAGTTACGAGGGTCTTACCCTCCACTTT.

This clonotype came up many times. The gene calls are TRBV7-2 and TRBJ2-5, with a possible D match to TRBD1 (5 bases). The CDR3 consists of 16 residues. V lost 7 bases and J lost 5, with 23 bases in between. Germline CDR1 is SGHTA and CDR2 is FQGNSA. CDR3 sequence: CASMGLGGGVQETQYF. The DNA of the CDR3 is TGTGCCAGCATGGGGCTAGGCGGTGGGGTTCAGGAGACCCAGTACTTC.

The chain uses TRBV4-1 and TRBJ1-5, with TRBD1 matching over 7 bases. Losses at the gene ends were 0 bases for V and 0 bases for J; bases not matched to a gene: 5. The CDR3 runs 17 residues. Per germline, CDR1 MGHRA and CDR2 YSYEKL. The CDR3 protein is CASSQDPGTDSNQPQHF. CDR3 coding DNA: TGCGCCAGCAGCCAAGATCCTGGGACAGATAGCAATCAGCCCCAGCATTTT.

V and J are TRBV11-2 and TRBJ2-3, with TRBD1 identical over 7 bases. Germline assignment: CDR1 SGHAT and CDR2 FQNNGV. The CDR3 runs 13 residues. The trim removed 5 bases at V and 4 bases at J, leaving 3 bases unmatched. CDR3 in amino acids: CASSITGADTQYF. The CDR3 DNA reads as TGTGCCAGCAGCATTACAGGGGCAGATACGCAGTATTTT.

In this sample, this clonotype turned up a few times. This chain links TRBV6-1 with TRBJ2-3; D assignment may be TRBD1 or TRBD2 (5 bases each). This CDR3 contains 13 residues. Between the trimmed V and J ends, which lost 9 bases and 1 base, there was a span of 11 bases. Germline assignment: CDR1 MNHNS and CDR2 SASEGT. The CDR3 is CASSGPRTDTQYF. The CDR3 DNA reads TGTGCCAGTTCGGGGCCGCGCACAGATACGCAGTATTTT.

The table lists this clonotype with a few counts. The CDR3 sequence is CASSLASGDNEQFF. The CDR3, as DNA: TGTGCCAGCAGCTTAGCGTCAGGAGACAATGAGCAGTTCTTC. The chain carries TRBV7-6 and TRBJ2-1; D unresolved. The CDR3 is made up of 14 amino acids. V gave up 0 bases and J gave up 5 bases, with 8 bases separating them. The V gene's germline CDR1 is SGHVS and CDR2 FNYEAQ.

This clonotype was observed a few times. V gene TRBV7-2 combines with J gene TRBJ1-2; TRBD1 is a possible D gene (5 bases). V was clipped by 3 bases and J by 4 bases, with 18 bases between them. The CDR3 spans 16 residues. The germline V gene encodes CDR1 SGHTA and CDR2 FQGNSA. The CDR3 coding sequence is TGTGCCAGCAGCTTCATCACGGGGCAGGCCCTCTATGGCTACACCTTC. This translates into CASSFITGQALYGYTF.

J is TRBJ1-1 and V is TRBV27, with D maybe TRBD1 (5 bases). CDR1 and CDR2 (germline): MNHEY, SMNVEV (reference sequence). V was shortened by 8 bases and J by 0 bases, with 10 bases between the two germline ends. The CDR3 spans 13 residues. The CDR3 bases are TGTGCCAGCGTGGGACGGCTGAACACTGAAGCTTTCTTT. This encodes CASVGRLNTEAFF.

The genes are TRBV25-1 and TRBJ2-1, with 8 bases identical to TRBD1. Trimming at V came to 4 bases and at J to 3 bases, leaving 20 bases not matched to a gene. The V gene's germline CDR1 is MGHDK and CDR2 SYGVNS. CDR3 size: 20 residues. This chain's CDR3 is CASSGRSQDRASPYYNEQFF. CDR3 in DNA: TGTGCCAGCAGTGGTCGTTCCCAGGACAGGGCCTCCCCCTACTACAATGAGCAGTTCTTC. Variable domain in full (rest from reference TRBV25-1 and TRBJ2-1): EADIYQTPRYLVIGTGKKITLECSQTMGHDKMYWYQQDPGMELHLIHYSYGVNSTEKGDLSSESTVSRIRTEHFPLTLESARPSHTSQYLCASSGRSQDRASPYYNEQFFGPGTRLTVL.

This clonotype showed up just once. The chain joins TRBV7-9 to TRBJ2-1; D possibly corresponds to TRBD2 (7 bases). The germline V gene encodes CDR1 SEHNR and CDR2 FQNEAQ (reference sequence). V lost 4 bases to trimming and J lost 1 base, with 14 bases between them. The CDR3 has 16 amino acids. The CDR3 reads CASSSHGGLSYNEQFF. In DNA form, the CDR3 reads TGTGCCAGCAGCTCACACGGGGGGCTTTCCTACAATGAGCAGTTCTTC. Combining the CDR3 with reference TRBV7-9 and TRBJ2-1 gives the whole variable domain DTGVSQNPRHKITKRGQNVTFRCDPISEHNRLYWYRQTLGQGPEFLTYFQNEAQLEKSRLLSDRFSAERPKGSFSTLEIQRTEQGDSAMYLCASSSHGGLSYNEQFFGPGTRLTVL.

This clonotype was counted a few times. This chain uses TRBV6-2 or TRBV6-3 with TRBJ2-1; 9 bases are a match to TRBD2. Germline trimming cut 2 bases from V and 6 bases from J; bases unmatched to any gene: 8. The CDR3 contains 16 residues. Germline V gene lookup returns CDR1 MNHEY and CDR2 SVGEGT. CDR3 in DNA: TGTGCCAGCAGTTACGCGCTAGCGGGGCCATTCAATGAGCAGTTCTTC. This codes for CASSYALAGPFNEQFF.

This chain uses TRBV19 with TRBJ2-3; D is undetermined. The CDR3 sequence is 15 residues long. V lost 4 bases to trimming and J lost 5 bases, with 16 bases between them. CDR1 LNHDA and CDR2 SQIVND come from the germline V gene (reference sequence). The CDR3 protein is CASSTAAQNLDTQYF. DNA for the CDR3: TGTGCCAGTAGTACAGCAGCTCAAAATCTAGATACGCAGTATTTT.

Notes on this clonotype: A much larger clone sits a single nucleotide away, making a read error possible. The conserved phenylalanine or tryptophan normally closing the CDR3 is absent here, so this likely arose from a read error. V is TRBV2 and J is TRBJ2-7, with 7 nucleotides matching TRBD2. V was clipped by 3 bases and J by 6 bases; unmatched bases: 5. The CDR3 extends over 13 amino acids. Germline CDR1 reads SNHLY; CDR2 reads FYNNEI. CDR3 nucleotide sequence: TGTGCCAGCAGTGATCACGGGAGGTTCGAGCAGTACTTA. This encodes CASSDHGRFEQYL.

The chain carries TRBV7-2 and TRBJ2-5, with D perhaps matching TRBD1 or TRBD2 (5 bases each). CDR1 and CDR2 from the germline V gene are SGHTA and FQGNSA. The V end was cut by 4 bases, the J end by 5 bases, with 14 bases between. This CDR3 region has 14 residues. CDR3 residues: CASSSSGGWETQYF. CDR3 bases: TGTGCCAGCAGCTCATCTGGGGGTTGGGAGACCCAGTACTTC. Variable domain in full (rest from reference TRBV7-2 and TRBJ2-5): GAGVSQSPSNKVTEKGKDVELRCDPISGHTALYWYRQSLGQGLEFLIYFQGNSAPDKSGLPSDRFSAERTGGSVSTLTIQRTQQEDSAVYLCASSSSGGWETQYFGPGTRLLVL.

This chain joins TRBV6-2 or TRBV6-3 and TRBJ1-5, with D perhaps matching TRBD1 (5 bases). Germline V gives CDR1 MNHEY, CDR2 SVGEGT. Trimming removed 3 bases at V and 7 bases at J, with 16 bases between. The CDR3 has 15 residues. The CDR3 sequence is CASSYSRGVGQPQHF. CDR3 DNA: TGTGCCAGCAGTTATTCGCGGGGGGTCGGCCAGCCCCAGCATTTT.